This T cell receptor (beta chain) was recovered during a study of T cells in tuberculosis (dated by TCRdb to 2016 to 2019). Context from the whole study: The study combined CD1B tetramers and high-throughput TCR immunosequencing to characterize T cells specific for the mycobacterial lipid antigen glucose monomycolate (GMM). A South African clinical cohort compared IGRA-negative adolescents, IGRA-positive adolescents with latent tuberculosis and adults with active tuberculosis, ten per group. Study-wide conclusions, independent of this receptor: Active tuberculosis TCR-alpha repertoires showed smaller mean NN-distances to GMM-specific TCRs than IGRA-negative controls, suggesting clonal expansion of these TCRs. A classifier using the diverse GMM-specific repertoire reached around 85% accuracy (AUROC around 0.9), compared with more than 55% accuracy using GEM motif frequencies. Clinical samples were selected based on which cryopreserved specimens were available, and the active tuberculosis cases were adults whereas the controls were adolescents. The smaller NN-distances were partly driven by shorter CDR3-alpha lengths in active tuberculosis patients, and the difference for TCR-beta did not reach statistical significance.

A note on this clone: The antigen it binds to is not known. No quality values exist for individual bases; no much larger clone is one base distant.

The CDR3 numbers 15 residues from cysteine through phenylalanine. The entry retains the CDR3 DNA only, 45 bases that are in frame from base 1. For CDR1 and CDR2, the germline V gene lists SGHRS and YFSETQ. Deletion took 2 bases off V and 5 bases off J, with a span of 16 bases between the germline ends. TCR libraries were generated with the immunoSEQ multiplex PCR assay, using TCR-beta and/or TCR-alpha/delta assays for each sample. The amplified TCR libraries were sequenced using the Illumina high-throughput platform. In the paper's pipeline: Clustering and dimensionality reduction relied on pairwise TCRdist distances among GMM-specific receptors from T cells that were either sorted ex vivo or expanded in vitro. Each clinical repertoire was scored by mean NN-distance, the average TCRdist to the nearest 10% of tetramer-positive reference sequences. GEM TCR motif frequency was computed as the fraction of unique TCRs matching known GEM sequences by V/J usage and CDR3 length. Active tuberculosis was classified by linear discriminant analysis with leave-one-out cross-validation, implemented in scikit-learn. The immuneACCESS repertoire file appears here via TCRdb, limited to in-frame rearrangements. These files lack a portion of the clones; in checked studies, under half of the deficit traces to unresolved V genes, and the cause of the others is not known. V, J and clone size were drawn from that table, and D and trimming were deduced from the DNA. The sample table records about 36,000 clones; 93% of these occur just once. Of the sample, around 7% is held by the ten largest clones.

At study entry, a tuberculin skin test and the QuantiFERON-TB GOLD In-Tube IGRA were used to screen adolescents for latent tuberculosis infection. Immunosequencing was performed on unsorted cryopreserved PBMC and covered about 100,000 T cells per clinical donor on average. Eleven high schools in the Worcester region of the Western Cape, South Africa, served as enrollment sites for adolescents aged 12 to 18 years. Approximately ten M. tuberculosis-infected adolescents and roughly 10 uninfected adolescents were selected, with the two groups matched for age and sex. Adolescent PBMC were isolated from freshly drawn heparinized blood by density centrifugation and cryopreserved.

The chain uses TRBV5-1 and TRBJ2-5; tentative D gene TRBD1, with 5 bases matching. The specimen was PBMCs. This clonotype was obtained from a donor between 10 and 35 years old with latent tuberculosis or without tuberculosis infection. The CDR3 corresponds to CASSFNSGYGETQYF. The sequenced DNA: TGCGCCAGCAGCTTCAATTCAGGGTACGGCGAGACCCAGTACTTC. With the portions outside the CDR3 filled from the reference TRBV5-1 and TRBJ2-5 genes, the complete variable region becomes KAGVTQTPRYLIKTRGQQVTLSCSPISGHRSVSWYQQTPGQGLQFLFEYFSETQRNKGNFPGRFSGRQFSNSRSEMNVSTLELGDSALYLCASSFNSGYGETQYFGPGTRLLVL.